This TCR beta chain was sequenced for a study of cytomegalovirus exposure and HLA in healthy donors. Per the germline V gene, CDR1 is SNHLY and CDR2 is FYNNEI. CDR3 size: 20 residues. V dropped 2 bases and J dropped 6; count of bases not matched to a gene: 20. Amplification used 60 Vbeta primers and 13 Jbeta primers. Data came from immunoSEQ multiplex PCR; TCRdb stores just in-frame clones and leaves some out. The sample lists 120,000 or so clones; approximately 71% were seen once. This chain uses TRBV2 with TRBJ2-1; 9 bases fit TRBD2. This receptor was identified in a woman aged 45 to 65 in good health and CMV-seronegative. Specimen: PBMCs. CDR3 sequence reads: CASSESGLAGLYSGGNEQFF. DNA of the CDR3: TGTGCCAGCAGTGAATCGGGGCTAGCGGGACTCTATTCCGGCGGCAATGAGCAGTTCTTC.